Below are 5 T cell receptor beta chains sequenced from a single sample in a study of cytomegalovirus exposure and HLA in healthy donors (dated by TCRdb to 2017 to 2019). Preparation of the library involved the immunoSEQ multiplex PCR assay. A mixture of 60 forward primers for TCR Vbeta segments and 13 reverse primers for TCR Jbeta segments was used in the multiplex PCR. TCRdb retrieved this table from immuneACCESS and kept in-frame rearrangements only. Not all clones are present; in checked studies, unresolved V genes account for under half, and no reason is known for the remainder. This sample has roughly 250,000 clones in its table, and roughly 86% of those were observed once. 1.5% to 2% of the sample lies in the top ten. Sample: PBMCs. The source is a woman aged 40 to 50 in good health and CMV-seropositive.

This sequence joins TRBV14 and TRBJ2-5; D is perhaps TRBD1 (6 bases). CDR1 and CDR2 from the germline V gene are SGHDN and FVKESK. Trimming took 4 bases from V and 2 from J, leaving 17 bases between them. The CDR3 has 16 residues. This chain's CDR3 is CASSPRGLRGQETQYF. CDR3 bases: TGTGCCAGCAGCCCTCGAGGGCTGAGGGGGCAAGAGACCCAGTACTTC.

This chain links TRBV7-8 with TRBJ2-5, with D unresolved. The CDR3 runs to 15 residues. Germline V gene data show CDR1 as SGHVS and CDR2 as FQNEAQ. V was clipped by 6 bases and J by 2 bases, with 16 bases between them. The CDR3 DNA is TGTGCCAGCAGGCCCGCCCTTAAGCGTCAAGAGACCCAGTACTTC. Protein product: CASRPALKRQETQYF.

The chain carries TRBV5-1 and TRBJ2-1; 7 bases fit TRBD2. Per germline, CDR1 SGHRS and CDR2 YFSETQ. There are 14 residues in the CDR3. V trimming: 2 bases; J trimming: 6 bases; junction bases outside the gene matches: 5. The CDR3 reads CASSFFGTINEQFF. In DNA, the CDR3 is TGCGCCAGCAGCTTTTTTGGGACTATCAATGAGCAGTTCTTC.

This clone was detected once. The J gene is TRBJ2-1, the V gene TRBV5-4, with D tentatively TRBD2 (5 bases). Per the germline V gene, CDR1 is SGHNT and CDR2 is YYREEE (reference sequence). CDR3 length equals 14 residues. The V end lost 3 bases, the J end lost 8 bases, and 15 bases lay between the germline ends. CDR3 nucleotides: TGTGCCAGCAGCTGGTTAGAAACTAGTTATGAGCAGTTCTTC. This sequence encodes CASSWLETSYEQFF.

The J gene is TRBJ1-4, the V gene TRBV21-1; TRBD1, the table's D call, lacks a check against the DNA. TRBV21-1 is an annotated pseudogene. The CDR3 consists of 16 residues. The CDR3 reads CASRETGEATNEKLFF. CDR3 in DNA: TGTGCCAGCCGAGAGACAGGAGAAGCAACTAATGAAAAACTGTTTTTT.